This T cell receptor (beta chain) was recovered during a study of shared clonotypes between healthy human individuals. Profiling relied on immunoSEQ multiplex PCR, and the TCRdb table lists in-frame clones only, not all of them. The sample yields roughly 500,000 clones, less than 85% seen once. V dropped 6 bases and J dropped 9 bases, with 21 bases sitting between them. The CDR3 is 15 residues long. Germline V lookup: CDR1 SEHNR, CDR2 FQNEAQ (reference sequence). The rearrangement joins TRBV7-9 to TRBJ2-1; D assignment may be TRBD1 or TRBD2 (6 bases each). Sequenced input: PBMCs. This receptor was identified in a woman aged 35 to 49 in good health. Some clones in this sample may be carry-over from other donors' samples. This CDR3 is CASRQGLLYEAEQFF. For the CDR3, the DNA is TGTGCCAGCAGACAGGGACTCCTTTACGAGGCTGAGCAGTTCTTC.